The subject of this entry is one T cell receptor beta chain. Its antigen is undetermined. The CDR3 runs to 16 residues. Germline V lookup: CDR1 SEHNR, CDR2 FQNEAQ (reference sequence). V shed 3 bases and J 3 bases; nucleotides not matched to a gene: 5. These data belong to a study of Ad26.COV2.S vaccination and SARS-CoV-2 variants. Treatment of the sample: 19 received Ad26.COV2.S at low or high dose, single or two shots; about 5 received placebo; per-sample allocation not given. Samples analyzed were those drawn on day 63 after the first vaccine or placebo injection. Points from the study as a whole: Vaccine recipients showed a spike-specific TCR breadth that was higher than in placebo recipients.

Produced via immunoSEQ multiplex PCR; TCRdb's table is partial and in-frame only. The sample gives 350,000 to 600,000 clones, 80% to 90% of which show up once; 1.7% is in the top ten. The clonotype originates from a person aged 18-65 years who received the Ad26.COV2.S COVID-19 vaccine or a placebo. Material: peripheral blood, obtained in a trial of Ad26.COV2.S vaccine versus placebo. This rearrangement joins TRBV7-9 to TRBJ2-1; 10 positions agree with TRBD2. CDR3 nucleotide sequence: TGTGCCAGCAGCTTTCCCACTAGCGGGAACTACAATGAGCAGTTCTTC. Its translation is CASSFPTSGNYNEQFF.